One and the same sample provided the 23 T cell receptor beta chains below, sequenced in a study of T cell repertoires in cytomegalovirus infection (dated by TCRdb to 2018 to 2020). Instrument on record: Illumina HiSeq 1500. TCRdb trimmed the raw reads at Q25, called clones with MiXCR and kept productive beta chains. Records with the same CDR3 protein are collapsed into one entry carrying the most frequent genes and DNA. The sample profile shows about 34,000 distinct CDR3 sequences; about 48% of them were found once. Of the sample, over 75% falls within the top ten clones. These TCRs' antigens remain unknown. The sample's treatment or condition, from its label and the paper: in vitro stimulation with specific CMV peptide epitopes to enrich CMV-specific T cells. Here the sequenced sample was CD8+ T cells from cultured PBMCs, taken from culture after CMV antigen stimulation. The receptors stem from a human donor in good health (CMV status not recorded). Some clones in this sample may be carry-over from other donors' samples.

The chain links TRBV7-6 to TRBJ2-7; 7 bases are a match to TRBD1. V shed 7 bases, J shed 0 bases, and the junction held 15 bases outside the gene matches. The CDR3 has 17 residues. Germline V CDR1 and CDR2: SGHVS, FNYEAQ. The CDR3 DNA reads TGTGCCAGCACTCCCACAGGGGACAAACCTAGCTCCTACGAGCAGTACTTC. Translating gives CASTPTGDKPSSYEQYF.

V is TRBV6-1 and J is TRBJ2-5, with D possibly called TRBD1 or TRBD2 (7 bases each). The germline V gene has CDR1 MNHNS and CDR2 SASEGT. Trimming removed 2 bases at V and 2 bases at J, with 15 bases between. This CDR3 comprises 16 residues. CDR3 in DNA: TGTGCCAGCAGTGAATGGGGGGGACAGCCTCAAGAGACCCAGTACTTC. This sequence encodes CASSEWGGQPQETQYF.

The V call is TRBV3-1, the J call TRBJ1-1, with D unresolved. The length of the CDR3 is 17 residues. Germline values: CDR1 LGHDT, CDR2 YNNKEL (reference sequence). Trimming cost V 0 bases and J 7 bases, with 21 bases left between them. The CDR3 reads CASSQDLSGYGTGEAFF. As DNA, the CDR3 is TGTGCCAGCAGCCAAGATCTTTCGGGGTATGGTACCGGTGAAGCTTTCTTT. Variable domain in full (rest from reference TRBV3-1 and TRBJ1-1): DTAVSQTPKYLVTQMGNDKSIKCEQNLGHDTMYWYKQDSKKFLKIMFSYNNKELIINETVPNRFSPKSPDKAHLNLHINSLELGDSAVYFCASSQDLSGYGTGEAFFGQGTRLTVV.

This chain uses TRBV4-1 with TRBJ1-3, with D unclear. The CDR3 length is 15 residues. Per the germline V gene, CDR1 is MGHRA and CDR2 is YSYEKL. V was clipped by 4 bases and J by 0 bases, with 10 bases between them. DNA of the CDR3: TGCGCCAGCAGCCCCCAAGCACTCTCTGGAAACACCATATATTTT. Its translation is CASSPQALSGNTIYF.

This clonotype has just one count. V usage is TRBV6-1 and J usage is TRBJ1-2; D gene uncertain. Per germline, CDR1 MNHNS and CDR2 SASEGT. V lost 3 bases to trimming and J lost 1 base, with 6 bases between them. The CDR3 sequence is 13 residues long. The CDR3 here is CASSELVNYGYTF. The CDR3 bases are TGTGCCAGCAGTGAGTTGGTTAACTATGGCTACACCTTC.

In this sample, this clonotype turned up a few times. The V and J genes are TRBV7-8 and TRBJ2-1; 8 positions match TRBD1. Trimming took 1 base from V and 3 from J; bases not matched to a gene: 11. The germline V gene has CDR1 SGHVS and CDR2 FQNEAQ. The CDR3 totals 18 residues. Here the CDR3 DNA reads TGTGCCAGCAGCTTAGTACAGGGGGAAGCGAACATCTACAATGAGCAGTTCTTC. Protein sequence: CASSLVQGEANIYNEQFF.

This clonotype came up a few times. The gene calls are TRBV11-2 and TRBJ2-1; tentatively, D is TRBD1 (5 bases). V lost 5 bases and J lost 0, with 17 bases in between. This CDR3 contains 17 residues. Germline CDR1 is SGHAT and CDR2 is FQNNGV. Here the CDR3 DNA reads TGTGCCAGCAGCACGGACATTACGACCCTCTCCTACAATGAGCAGTTCTTC. Protein sequence: CASSTDITTLSYNEQFF.

The chain recombines TRBV12-5 with TRBJ2-1; 15 bases match TRBD2. CDR1 is LGHNT, CDR2 FRNRAP, per germline. J was trimmed by 1 base and V by 4 bases; bases with no gene match: 8. The CDR3 totals 19 residues. CDR3: CASGWKLGLAGGSYNEQFF. The CDR3 nucleotides read TGTGCTAGTGGTTGGAAACTCGGACTAGCGGGAGGGTCCTACAATGAGCAGTTCTTC.

This chain uses TRBV6-4 with TRBJ1-5; possibly TRBD1 for D (6 bases). Trimming shortened V by 0 bases and J by 5 bases, and 17 bases separated the two germline ends. Germline V gene data show CDR1 as MRHNA and CDR2 as SNTAGT. The CDR3 loop spans 17 amino acids. The DNA of the CDR3 is TGTGCCAGCAGTGACTCGAAAGGGACACCCTCGCATCAGCCCCAGCATTTT. Its translation is CASSDSKGTPSHQPQHF.

The J gene is TRBJ1-2, the V gene TRBV10-3; perhaps TRBD1 as D (5 bases). The CDR3 has 11 residues. Trimming removed 8 bases from V and 14 bases from J, with 18 bases in between. Germline CDR1 reads ENHRY; CDR2 reads SYGVKD. CDR3 in DNA: TGTGCCATCGGCGGCGTTAGTCAGGGAACCTTC. The encoded protein is CAIGGVSQGTF.

The J gene is TRBJ1-4, the V gene TRBV27; no definite D call. With 5 bases removed from V and 7 bases from J, the gap between germline ends came to 8 bases. Germline loops: CDR1 MNHEY, CDR2 SMNVEV (reference sequence). The CDR3 has 12 residues. The CDR3 loop reads CASSQTGEKLFF. CDR3 coding DNA: TGTGCCAGCAGTCAGACTGGTGAAAAACTGTTTTTT. The whole variable domain, filled in from reference TRBV27 and TRBJ1-4, reads EAQVTQNPRYLITVTGKKLTVTCSQNMNHEYMSWYRQDPGLGLRQIYYSMNVEVTDKGDVPEGYKVSRKEKRNFPLILESPSPNQTSLYFCASSQTGEKLFFGSGTQLSVL.

This clonotype has more than one count but fewer than ten. V and J are TRBV7-2 and TRBJ2-5, with TRBD2 matching 13 bases. Germline CDR1 and CDR2: SGHTA and FQGNSA. The CDR3 consists of 20 residues. Trimming took 0 bases from V and 1 from J; bases not matched to a gene: 11. The CDR3 nucleotides are TGTGCCAGCAGCTTAGCTTGGACTAGCGGGAGCAGGGCACGCCAAGAGACCCAGTACTTC. It is translated as CASSLAWTSGSRARQETQYF.

V and J are TRBV7-8 and TRBJ2-1; 10 positions agree with TRBD1. Germline V lookup: CDR1 SGHVS, CDR2 FQNEAQ. J gave up 9 bases and V 4 bases, and 6 bases lay outside the gene matches. The CDR3 runs 14 residues. In DNA, the CDR3 is TGTGCCAGCAGCTCGAGGACAGGGGGTAGTGAGCAGTTCTTC. Protein: CASSSRTGGSEQFF.

This chain uses TRBV12-3 or TRBV12-4 with TRBJ2-1, with D perhaps matching TRBD2 (6 bases). The CDR3 spans 12 residues. Deletions cut 6 bases from V and 10 bases from J, with 13 bases between. The CDR3: CASSSTSLEQFF. The CDR3 DNA sequence: TGTGCCAGCAGCAGCACTAGCTTAGAGCAGTTCTTC.

This clonotype has ten or more counts. The rearrangement uses TRBV7-2 and TRBJ2-7, with D possibly TRBD2 on 5 matching bases. This CDR3 contains 16 residues. CDR1 and CDR2 (germline): SGHTA, FQGNSA. Trimming pared 1 base from V and 2 bases from J, leaving 15 bases between. The CDR3 is CASSLGAGVMTYEQYF. CDR3 DNA sequence: TGTGCCAGCAGCTTAGGAGCCGGGGTAATGACCTACGAGCAGTACTTC.

This clonotype was counted ten times or more. The genes are TRBV12-5 and TRBJ2-1; D is uncertain. V lost 3 bases and J lost 7, with 13 bases in between. The CDR3 extends over 14 amino acids. Germline V gene data show CDR1 as LGHNT and CDR2 as FRNRAP. CDR3 amino acids: CASGFGGSGNEQFF. The DNA of the CDR3 is TGTGCTAGTGGTTTCGGCGGATCTGGGAATGAGCAGTTCTTC.

The chain combines TRBV20-1 with TRBJ1-3; 7 bases align to TRBD1. Per the germline V gene, CDR1 is DFQATT and CDR2 is SNEGSKA (reference sequence). The junction had 6 bases not matched to a gene; V was cut back by 5 bases and J by 2 bases. CDR3 length equals 14 residues. CDR3 in DNA: TGCAGTGCTCCCGACAGGGATACTGGAAACACCATATATTTT. It codes for CSAPDRDTGNTIYF.

This clonotype was observed once. J is TRBJ2-1 and V is TRBV11-2, with TRBD1 identical over 9 bases. The germline V gene encodes CDR1 SGHAT and CDR2 FQNNGV. The CDR3 loop spans 15 amino acids. Trimming removed 1 base from V and 8 bases from J; junction bases left unmatched: 6. CDR3 sequence reads: CASSLAPRQGDEQFF. The CDR3 nucleotides read TGTGCCAGCAGCTTAGCGCCGAGACAGGGGGATGAGCAGTTCTTC.

The V call is TRBV7-3, the J call TRBJ1-3; a possible D gene is TRBD1 (6 bases). The germline gives CDR1 SGHTA, CDR2 FQGTGA. The length of the CDR3 is 15 residues. V gave up 5 bases and J gave up 3 bases, with 14 bases separating them. This CDR3 is CASSPDGGHGNTIYF. Here the CDR3 DNA reads TGTGCCAGCAGCCCAGACGGGGGGCATGGAAACACCATATATTTT. Based on the CDR3 plus reference TRBV7-3 and TRBJ1-3, the full variable domain is GAGVSQTPSNKVTEKGKYVELRCDPISGHTALYWYRQSLGQGPEFLIYFQGTGAADDSGLPNDRFFAVRPEGSVSTLKIQRTERGDSAVYLCASSPDGGHGNTIYFGEGSWLTVV.

This clonotype was detected only a few times. The rearrangement joins TRBV7-2 to TRBJ2-1, with D unresolved. The V end lost 5 bases, the J end lost 8 bases, and 13 bases lay between the germline ends. This CDR3 region has 13 residues. Looked up from germline, CDR1 is SGHTA and CDR2 is FQGNSA. CDR3 nucleotide sequence: TGTGCCAGCAGCGACTGGGGAAACTATGAGCAGTTCTTC. Amino acid sequence: CASSDWGNYEQFF.

The rearrangement joins TRBV6-5 to TRBJ2-5, with TRBD1 as a possible D gene (6 bases). The CDR3 covers 14 residues. Germline CDR1 reads MNHEY; CDR2 reads SVGAGI. Trimming removed 0 bases at V and 3 bases at J, with 8 bases between. CDR3 in DNA: TGTGCCAGCAGTTACTCGCCAGGGGAAGAGACCCAGTACTTC. Translation gives CASSYSPGEETQYF.

This clonotype came up a few times. The CDR3 region is CSVGGRGSYNEQFF. In nucleotides, the CDR3 is TGCAGCGTTGGGGGACGAGGCTCCTACAATGAGCAGTTCTTC. The chain couples TRBV29-1 to TRBJ2-1; possibly TRBD1 or TRBD2 for D (5 bases each). The germline gives CDR1 SQVTM, CDR2 ANQGSEA. The CDR3 is made up of 14 amino acids. V was shortened by 4 bases and J by 0 bases, with 10 bases between the two germline ends.

The chain recombines TRBV5-1 with TRBJ2-6, with 8 bases aligning to TRBD1. Losses at the gene ends were 4 bases for V and 2 bases for J; bases not matched to a gene: 11. Per germline, CDR1 SGHRS and CDR2 YFSETQ. This CDR3 region has 18 residues. The DNA of the CDR3 is TGCGCCAGCAGCCCACGCCCGACAGGGGAGGCTGGGGCCAACGTCCTGACTTTC. As protein: CASSPRPTGEAGANVLTF.